This T cell receptor (beta chain) was recorded in a study of blood T cell repertoires in COVID-19. For the study at large: From the United States, Italy and Spain came samples of acute and convalescent COVID-19.

Trimming shortened V by 2 bases and J by 5 bases, and 13 bases separated the two germline ends. CDR3 length: 15 residues. Germline CDR1 is SGHVS and CDR2 is FNYEAQ. Profiled with immunoSEQ multiplex PCR; TCRdb holds only in-frame clones, not every one. The sample gives nearly 250,000 clones, more than 75% of which show up once; 2% to 2.5% is in the top ten. The chain carries TRBV7-6 and TRBJ2-4; D might be TRBD2 (7 bases). The source material was PBMCs or T cells enriched from blood (not recorded which). This clonotype originated in a woman in her forties or fifties who had recovered from COVID-19. The CDR3 DNA reads TGTGCCAGCAGCTTACAGGGAGGGGGGGAAAACATTCAGTACTTC. Residues: CASSLQGGGENIQYF.